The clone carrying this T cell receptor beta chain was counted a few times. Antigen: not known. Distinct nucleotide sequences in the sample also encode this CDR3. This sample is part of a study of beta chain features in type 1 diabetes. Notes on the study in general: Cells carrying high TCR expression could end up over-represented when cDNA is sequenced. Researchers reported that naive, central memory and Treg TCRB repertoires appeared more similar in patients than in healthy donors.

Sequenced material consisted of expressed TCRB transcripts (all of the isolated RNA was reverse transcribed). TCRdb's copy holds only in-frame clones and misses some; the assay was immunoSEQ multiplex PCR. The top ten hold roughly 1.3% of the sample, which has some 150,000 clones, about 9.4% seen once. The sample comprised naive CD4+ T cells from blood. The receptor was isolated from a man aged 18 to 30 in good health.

The CDR3 here is CASSPPSSYEQYF. CDR3 bases: TGTGCCAGCTCACCACCGAGCTCCTACGAGCAGTACTTC. V gene TRBV18 combines with J gene TRBJ2-7; D is uncertain. The CDR3 has 13 amino acids. V was shortened by 0 bases and J by 0 bases, with 3 bases between the two germline ends. CDR1 KGHSH and CDR2 LQKENI come from the germline V gene.